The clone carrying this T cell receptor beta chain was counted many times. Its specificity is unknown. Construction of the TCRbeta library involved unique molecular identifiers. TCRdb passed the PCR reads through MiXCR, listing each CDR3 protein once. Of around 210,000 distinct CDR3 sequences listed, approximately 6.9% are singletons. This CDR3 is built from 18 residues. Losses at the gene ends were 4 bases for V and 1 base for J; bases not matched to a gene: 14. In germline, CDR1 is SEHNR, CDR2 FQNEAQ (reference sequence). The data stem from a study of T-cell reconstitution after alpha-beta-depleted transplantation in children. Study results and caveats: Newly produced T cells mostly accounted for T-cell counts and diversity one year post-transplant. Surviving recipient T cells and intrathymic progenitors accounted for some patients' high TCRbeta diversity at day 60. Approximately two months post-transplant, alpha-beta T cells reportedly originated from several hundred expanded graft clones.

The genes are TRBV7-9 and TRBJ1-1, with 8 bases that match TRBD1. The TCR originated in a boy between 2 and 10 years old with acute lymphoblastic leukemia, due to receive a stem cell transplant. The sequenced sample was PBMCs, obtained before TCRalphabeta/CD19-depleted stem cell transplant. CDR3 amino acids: CASSSLGQGPISNTEAFF. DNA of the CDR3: TGTGCCAGCAGCTCCCTCGGACAGGGCCCCATCTCGAACACTGAAGCTTTCTTT.